This is a list of T cell receptor beta chains from one sample in a study of blood T cell repertoires in COVID-19. Here immunoSEQ multiplex PCR was the method, and the copy in TCRdb shows in-frame clones only, minus some. The sample comprises hundreds of thousands of clones, 81% of which are singletons, and about 8% rests with the top ten. Sequenced input: peripheral blood. These receptor sequences come from a woman aged 80 or over with acute or convalescent COVID-19. The CDR3 runs from the conserved cysteine through the conserved F or W. The order of the fields is J gene, clone size, V gene, D gene, CDR3 protein, CDR3 DNA. The D gene is left open where the match is weak. Clone size is shown for a subset of rows, as once, few, many or a class of expanded clone.

j_call: TRBJ2-2
clone_size: -
v_call: TRBV19
d_call: -
cdr3_aa: CASSIGPGLMNTGELFF
cdr3_nt: TGTGCCAGTAGTATAGGTCCGGGACTGATGAACACCGGGGAGCTGTTTTTT

j_call: TRBJ1-1
clone_size: -
v_call: TRBV6-6
d_call: -
cdr3_aa: CASSDTRVNTEAFF
cdr3_nt: TGTGCCAGCAGTGACACCAGAGTGAACACTGAAGCTTTCTTT

j_call: TRBJ1-2
clone_size: -
v_call: TRBV3-1/TRBV3-2
d_call: TRBD1
cdr3_aa: CASSQGQGAVYNGYTF
cdr3_nt: TGTGCCAGCAGCCAGGGACAGGGGGCGGTGTATAATGGCTACACCTTC

j_call: TRBJ1-2
clone_size: -
v_call: TRBV18
d_call: TRBD1
cdr3_aa: CASSLGQANNYGYTF
cdr3_nt: TGTGCCAGCTCACTCGGACAGGCTAATAACTATGGCTACACCTTC

j_call: TRBJ1-6
clone_size: -
v_call: TRBV5-4
d_call: -
cdr3_aa: CASSIGPSSTLHF
cdr3_nt: TGTGCCAGCAGCATAGGACCTAGCTCCACCCTCCACTTT

j_call: TRBJ2-2
clone_size: -
v_call: TRBV6-6
d_call: -
cdr3_aa: CASSSGRLNTGELFF
cdr3_nt: TGTGCCAGCAGCAGCGGACGGCTGAACACCGGGGAGCTGTTTTTT

j_call: TRBJ1-1
clone_size: -
v_call: TRBV6-5
d_call: -
cdr3_aa: CASGLSLVNTEAFF
cdr3_nt: TGTGCCAGCGGACTGTCCTTGGTGAACACTGAAGCTTTCTTT

j_call: TRBJ1-3
clone_size: -
v_call: TRBV28
d_call: TRBD1
cdr3_aa: CASSPTGDSGNTIYF
cdr3_nt: TGTGCCAGCAGCCCGACAGGGGACTCTGGAAACACCATATATTTT

j_call: TRBJ2-7
clone_size: -
v_call: TRBV4-2
d_call: TRBD2
cdr3_aa: CASSQEGLIYEQYF
cdr3_nt: TGTGCCAGCAGCCAAGAGGGACTAATCTACGAGCAGTACTTC

j_call: TRBJ1-3
clone_size: -
v_call: TRBV2
d_call: TRBD1
cdr3_aa: CASPGQDTSSANSGNTIYF
cdr3_nt: TGTGCCAGTCCGGGACAGGACACCTCCAGCGCCAACTCTGGAAACACCATATATTTT

j_call: TRBJ2-7
clone_size: few
v_call: TRBV7-9
d_call: TRBD2
cdr3_aa: CASRPAGRESEQYF
cdr3_nt: TGTGCCAGCAGGCCTGCCGGGCGGGAGTCCGAGCAGTACTTC

j_call: TRBJ2-1
clone_size: -
v_call: TRBV5-1
d_call: TRBD2
cdr3_aa: CASSLAGRGSNEQFF
cdr3_nt: TGCGCCAGCAGCTTGGCCGGGAGGGGATCCAATGAGCAGTTCTTC

j_call: TRBJ1-2
clone_size: -
v_call: TRBV11-2
d_call: -
cdr3_aa: CASSSQIPFLFF
cdr3_nt: TGTGCCAGCAGCTCTCAGATCCCTTTCTTATTCTTC

j_call: TRBJ1-1
clone_size: -
v_call: TRBV18
d_call: -
cdr3_aa: CASSPLSVGPSSTEAFF
cdr3_nt: TGTGCCAGCTCACCACTTAGCGTTGGACCATCGAGCACTGAAGCTTTCTTT

j_call: TRBJ1-5
clone_size: -
v_call: TRBV21-1
d_call: -
cdr3_aa: CASSSSTGQGNQPQHF
cdr3_nt: TGTGCCAGCAGCTCCTCGACGGGACAGGGGAATCAGCCCCAGCATTTT

j_call: TRBJ1-1
clone_size: -
v_call: TRBV18
d_call: -
cdr3_aa: CASSSMNTEAFF
cdr3_nt: TGTGCCAGCTCAAGCATGAACACTGAAGCTTTCTTT

j_call: TRBJ2-3
clone_size: -
v_call: TRBV6-1
d_call: TRBD2
cdr3_aa: CASSETSGGLFSTDTQYF
cdr3_nt: TGTGCCAGCAGTGAGACTAGCGGGGGGCTCTTTAGCACAGATACGCAGTATTTT

j_call: TRBJ2-5
clone_size: -
v_call: TRBV7-8
d_call: -
cdr3_aa: CASSLLQGGTQYF
cdr3_nt: TGTGCCAGCAGCTTACTACAGGGCGGGACCCAGTACTTC